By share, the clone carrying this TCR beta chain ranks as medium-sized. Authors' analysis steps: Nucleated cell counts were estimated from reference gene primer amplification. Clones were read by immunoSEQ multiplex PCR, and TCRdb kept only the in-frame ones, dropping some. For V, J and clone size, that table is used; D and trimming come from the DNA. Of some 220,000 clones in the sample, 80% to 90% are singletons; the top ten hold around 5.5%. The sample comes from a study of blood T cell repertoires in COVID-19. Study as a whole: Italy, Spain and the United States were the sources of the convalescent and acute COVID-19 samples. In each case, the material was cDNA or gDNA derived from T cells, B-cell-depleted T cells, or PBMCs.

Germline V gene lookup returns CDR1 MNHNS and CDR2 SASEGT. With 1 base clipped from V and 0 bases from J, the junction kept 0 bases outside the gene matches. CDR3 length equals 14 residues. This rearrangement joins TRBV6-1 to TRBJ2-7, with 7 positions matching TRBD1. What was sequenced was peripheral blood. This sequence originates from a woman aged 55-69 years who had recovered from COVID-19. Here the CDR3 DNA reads TGTGCCAGCAGTGAAGGGGACAGCTCCTACGAGCAGTACTTC. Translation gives CASSEGDSSYEQYF.